The clone carrying this T cell receptor beta chain came up a few times. Its antigen remains unknown. Germline V gene lookup returns CDR1 SGHNT and CDR2 YYREEE (reference sequence). The CDR3 extends over 16 amino acids. J lost 10 bases, V lost 4 bases, and 11 bases had no gene match. The sample is drawn from a study of beta chain features in type 1 diabetes. Whole-study results and caveats: The study found that naive, central memory and Treg TCRB repertoires appeared more similar in patients than in healthy donors.

Each of the sorted populations had a purity greater than 98%. What was sequenced were expressed TCRB transcripts, since all of the isolated RNA had been reverse transcribed. An average of about 3.6 million reads was obtained for naive, central memory and regulatory T cell samples. Assay: immunoSEQ multiplex PCR; the TCRdb copy retains only in-frame clones and omits some. The sample shows 860,000 or so clones, about a sixth of them seen only once. The specimen sequenced was naive CD4+ T cells from blood. The genes are TRBV5-4 and TRBJ2-1; 13 positions match TRBD2. The TCR comes from a woman between 18 and 29 years old in good health. The CDR3 here is CASSRGGTSGIGEQFF. Here the CDR3 DNA reads TGTGCCAGCAGCCGAGGGGGGACTAGCGGGATCGGAGAGCAGTTCTTC.